Below, 3 T cell receptor beta chains from the same sample are listed, as sequenced in a study of cytomegalovirus exposure and HLA in healthy donors. This PCR relied on a set of 60 Vbeta primers and 13 Jbeta primers. TCRdb's copy holds only in-frame clones and misses some; the assay was immunoSEQ multiplex PCR. Of about 190,000 clones listed, 79% are singletons. Sequencing used PBMCs. Receptors were obtained from a woman in her late teens or twenties in good health and CMV-seronegative.

In regard to this clone: The same CDR3 is also encoded by other DNA sequences in this sample. This chain uses TRBV5-1 with TRBJ1-1; no definite D call. The CDR3 covers 14 residues. Germline V CDR1 and CDR2: SGHRS, YFSETQ. V was trimmed by 0 bases and J by 1 base, leaving 7 bases between them. CDR3 coding DNA: TGCGCCAGCAGCTTGGAAGCAGGGAACACTGAAGCTTTCTTT. Its protein product is CASSLEAGNTEAFF.

This clone appeared once. The chain joins TRBV7-9 to TRBJ2-7; D possibly corresponds to TRBD2 (5 bases). Trimming cost V 5 bases and J 6 bases, with 14 bases left between them. CDR3 length: 13 amino acids. Germline values: CDR1 SEHNR, CDR2 FQNEAQ (reference sequence). CDR3 nucleotides: TGTGCCAGCAGCCCCAAAGGACGGGGCGAGCAGTACTTC. As protein: CASSPKGRGEQYF.

This chain uses TRBV5-1 with TRBJ2-5; 11 bases fit TRBD2. The V gene's germline CDR1 is SGHRS and CDR2 YFSETQ. V was pared by 0 bases and J by 1 base, with 2 bases of the junction left unmatched. The CDR3 loop spans 16 amino acids. The DNA of the CDR3 is TGCGCCAGCAGCTTGGTGCTAGCGGGGGGCCAAGAGACCCAGTACTTC. Its protein is CASSLVLAGGQETQYF. The variable domain in full, with the rest retrieved from reference TRBV5-1 and TRBJ2-5, is KAGVTQTPRYLIKTRGQQVTLSCSPISGHRSVSWYQQTPGQGLQFLFEYFSETQRNKGNFPGRFSGRQFSNSRSEMNVSTLELGDSALYLCASSLVLAGGQETQYFGPGTRLLVL.